Presented here are 14 T cell receptor beta chains from one specimen sequenced in a study of monozygotic twins with inflammatory bowel disease. With the 5' RACE reads reprocessed, TCRdb shows one record per CDR3 protein and no DNA. Here the sample table reports some 160,000 distinct CDR3 sequences. The sequenced material came from blood. The receptors derive from a human donor with ulcerative colitis or Crohn's disease, or a healthy co-twin of an affected twin (not recorded which).

CDR3 loop: CASSTRTSGGTNTGELFF. The V call is TRBV11-1, the J call TRBJ2-2; TCRdb outputs TRBD2, but without DNA this stays unchecked. Germline CDR1 reads SGHAT; CDR2 reads FQDESV (reference sequence). This CDR3 region has 18 residues.

The rearrangement links TRBV7-2 to TRBJ2-1. The CDR3 is made up of 11 amino acids. Germline CDR1 and CDR2: SGHTA and FQGNSA. The CDR3 sequence is CASSPTDEQFF. Variable domain in full (rest from reference TRBV7-2 and TRBJ2-1): GAGVSQSPSNKVTEKGKDVELRCDPISGHTALYWYRQSLGQGLEFLIYFQGNSAPDKSGLPSDRFSAERTGGSVSTLTIQRTQQEDSAVYLCASSPTDEQFFGPGTRLTVL.

The rearrangement uses TRBV12-3 or TRBV12-4 and TRBJ1-1. The CDR3 runs 13 residues. The CDR3 here is CASTPSGNTEAFF.

The genes are TRBV20-1 and TRBJ1-5. The CDR3 has 12 amino acids. Germline loops: CDR1 DFQATT, CDR2 SNEGSKA (reference sequence). CDR3 residues: CSAISSNQPQHF.

This chain joins TRBV15 and TRBJ1-5; with no DNA, the TCRdb D assignment of TRBD1 cannot be verified. There are 14 residues in the CDR3. Germline CDR1 and CDR2: LNHNV and YYDKDF (reference sequence). CDR3 protein: CATSRNTGNQPQHF.

The gene calls are TRBV5-5 and TRBJ2-3; TCRdb reports TRBD2, a call that lacks DNA to check it against. Germline V gene sequence: CDR1 SGHKS, CDR2 YYEKEE (reference sequence). The CDR3 runs to 17 residues. The CDR3 loop reads CASSFPAGGSSTDTQYF.

The chain carries TRBV2 and TRBJ2-7. CDR3 size: 11 residues. CDR1 SNHLY and CDR2 FYNNEI come from the germline V gene. The CDR3 region is CASSELNEQYF.

This chain uses TRBV11-2 with TRBJ2-7; TCRdb designates TRBD2, a call that cannot be tested without DNA. CDR1 and CDR2 from the germline V gene are SGHAT and FQNNGV. The CDR3 runs to 15 residues. CDR3 amino acids: CASSRTSGGTYEQYF. Using reference TRBV11-2 and TRBJ2-7 for the parts outside the CDR3, the full variable domain is EAGVAQSPRYKIIEKRQSVAFWCNPISGHATLYWYQQILGQGPKLLIQFQNNGVVDDSQLPKDRFSAERLKGVDSTLKIQPAKLEDSAVYLCASSRTSGGTYEQYFGPGTRLTVT.

The J gene is TRBJ1-2, the V gene TRBV18; there is no DNA to check the TCRdb D call of TRBD1. Germline-derived CDR1 and CDR2 are KGHSH and LQKENI. This CDR3 is 15 amino acids long. The CDR3 here is CASSPIEGPNYGYTF.

The V gene is TRBV10-3, the J gene TRBJ1-1; as DNA is missing, the TRBD1 call by TCRdb cannot be tested. The germline V gene encodes CDR1 ENHRY and CDR2 SYGVKD. The CDR3 length is 13 residues. The CDR3 reads CASSGTGDTEAFF.

CDR3 loop: CASSRQGGTYEQYF. V usage is TRBV7-2 and J usage is TRBJ2-7; there is no DNA to check the TCRdb D call of TRBD1. The germline V gene encodes CDR1 SGHTA and CDR2 FQGNSA. The CDR3 spans 14 residues. The full variable domain, in which reference TRBV7-2 and TRBJ2-7 provide the parts outside the CDR3, is GAGVSQSPSNKVTEKGKDVELRCDPISGHTALYWYRQSLGQGLEFLIYFQGNSAPDKSGLPSDRFSAERTGGSVSTLTIQRTQQEDSAVYLCASSRQGGTYEQYFGPGTRLTVT.

This chain's CDR3 is CASTRQGNNGELFF. The chain uses TRBV12-3 or TRBV12-4 and TRBJ2-2; there is no DNA to check the TCRdb D call of TRBD1. This CDR3 region has 14 residues.

The chain uses TRBV24-1 and TRBJ2-5; the TCRdb call, TRBD2, lacks DNA for checking. CDR3 size: 15 residues. Germline lookup yields CDR1 KGHDR and CDR2 SFDVKD. The CDR3: CATSPGVTSQETQYF.

The V gene is TRBV9, the J gene TRBJ2-6; as DNA is missing, the TRBD2 call by TCRdb cannot be tested. CDR3 length: 16 residues. Germline V gene sequence: CDR1 SGDLS, CDR2 YYNGEE. The chain's CDR3 is CASSVAGRSGANVLTF.